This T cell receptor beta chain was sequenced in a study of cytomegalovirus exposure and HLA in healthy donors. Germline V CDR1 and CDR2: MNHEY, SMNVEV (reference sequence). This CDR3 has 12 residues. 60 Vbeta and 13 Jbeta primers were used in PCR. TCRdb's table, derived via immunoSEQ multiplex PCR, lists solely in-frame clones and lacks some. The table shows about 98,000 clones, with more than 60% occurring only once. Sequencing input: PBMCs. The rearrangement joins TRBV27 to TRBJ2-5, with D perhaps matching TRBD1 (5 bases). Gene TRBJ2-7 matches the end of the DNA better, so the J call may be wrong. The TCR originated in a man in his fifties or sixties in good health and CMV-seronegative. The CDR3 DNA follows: TGTGCCAGCATGGGGCCTCCCTACGAGCAGTACTTC. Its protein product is CASMGPPYEQYF.